This T cell receptor beta chain is from a study of T cell responses to AZD1222 COVID-19 vaccine. Produced via immunoSEQ multiplex PCR; TCRdb's table is partial and in-frame only. This table holds around 99,000 clones, 87% found once. V was cut by 5 bases and J by 5 bases, with 13 bases left in between. This CDR3 is built from 15 residues. CDR1 MNHEY and CDR2 SVGAGI come from the germline V gene. This clonotype originated in an adult in good health. Specimen: peripheral blood, collected on day 0 of AZD1222 vaccination. The V and J genes are TRBV6-5 and TRBJ1-6; D unresolved. The CDR3 DNA reads as TGTGCCAGCAGTACCGACAACCGAAATAATTCACCCCTCCACTTT. Its translation: CASSTDNRNNSPLHF.